This TCR beta chain was identified in a study of cytomegalovirus exposure and HLA in healthy donors. Primers included in the PCR were 60 Vbeta and 13 Jbeta primers. TCRdb's copy holds only in-frame clones and misses some; the assay was immunoSEQ multiplex PCR. The table lists 100,000 to 150,000 clones, around 74% of them singletons. Germline-derived CDR1 and CDR2 are WSHSY and SAAADI. The CDR3 extends over 15 amino acids. The trim removed 6 bases at V and 1 base at J, leaving 7 bases unmatched. Findings of the study overall: The analysis excluded some indistinguishable V segments, including TRBV6-2 and TRBV6-3. In vitro work confirmed that a few CMV-associated chains recognize CMV antigens. Later work associated roughly 17,000 TCR beta sequences with HLA alleles at 0.05 false discovery rate.

With regard to this clone: What it binds is not known.

This sequence joins TRBV10-2 and TRBJ2-3, with 7 positions matching TRBD1. The sample was PBMCs. This clonotype was obtained from a woman aged 45 to 65 in good health and CMV-seropositive. The CDR3 sequence is CASRRTGSGTDTQYF. The CDR3, as DNA: TGCGCCAGCAGGAGGACAGGATCGGGCACAGATACGCAGTATTTT.